This T cell receptor beta chain appears in the sequencing data of a study of vaccination and CD4 T cells after COVID-19. In the study overall: The study collected post-vaccine samples a median 72 days after dose two, with a range of 14 to 241. A CEFX pool, an HIV-1 Nef pool, or else no peptide went into the control cultures. Stimulation of cells relied on overlapping spike peptides derived from SARS-CoV-2, HCoV-NL63, HCoV-OC43 and HCoV-229E. Study-level results: Investigators enrolled relatively few convalescent patients and included no early post-infection timepoints.

Trimming at V came to 0 bases and at J to 4 bases, leaving 2 bases not matched to a gene. Germline V CDR1 and CDR2: SGHRS, YFSETQ. The CDR3 is 15 amino acids. Sequenced with the Oncomine TCR Beta short-read assay was DNA taken from cultured CD4+ T cells. Each CDR3 protein gets one entry after TCRdb re-called the PCR reads with MiXCR. The data hold about 21,000 distinct CDR3 sequences, with over 40% observed a single time. This clonotype was seen a handful of times. Its antigen is still unknown. Treatment denoted: roughly nine-day PBMC culture with coronavirus spike peptide pools or control peptides (ViraFEST assay).

The source material was CD4+ T cells from blood, cultured in vitro. The rearrangement links TRBV5-1 to TRBJ2-3, with TRBD1 matching over 10 bases. This sequence originates from a human donor who had recovered from COVID-19. As DNA, the CDR3 is TGCGCCAGCAGCTTGGAGGGACAGGGGTCAGATACGCAGTATTTT. Encoded protein: CASSLEGQGSDTQYF.